The T cell receptor beta chain described here comes from a study of CXCR3-negative and CXCR3-positive naive CD8 T cells. Study-wide findings and caveats: TRB CDR3 hydrophobicity was greater in CXCR3-positive naive cells than in CXCR3-negative naive cells.

All TRB cDNA libraries came from 5' RACE performed with UMI labels. Following a re-call of the 5' RACE reads, TCRdb has one entry per CDR3 protein and lacks DNA. Across roughly 120,000 distinct CDR3 sequences, the top ten clones capture about 0.61% of the sample. From germline, CDR1 is MNHNY and CDR2 SVGAGI (reference sequence). This CDR3 comprises 13 residues. Regarding this clonotype: Its specificity is unknown.

This clonotype was sampled from a human donor in good health. Some clones in this sample may be carry-over from other donors' samples. Sequenced: naive CXCR3+ CD8+ T cells from blood. The subset: CD45RO-CCR7+CD27+CD95- naive CD8+ T cells expressing CXCR3 (TNR3+). The chain combines TRBV6-6 with TRBJ2-7. The CDR3 is CASSYSDSYEQYF.